The source of this T cell receptor (beta chain) is a study of cytomegalovirus exposure and HLA in healthy donors. Remarks on this clone: Its antigen is still unknown.

The CDR3 covers 15 residues. Trimming shortened V by 6 bases and J by 0 bases, and 13 bases separated the two germline ends. The germline CDR1 and CDR2 sequences are LNHDA and SQIVND (reference sequence). Primers: 60 Vbeta forward and 13 Jbeta reverse. Method: immunoSEQ multiplex PCR; TCRdb's copy keeps in-frame clones and lacks some. The sample includes tens of thousands of clones, roughly 78% seen only once; the top ten take roughly 2.5%. Findings of the study overall: The study had only CMV serostatus as immune exposure information.

Material: PBMCs. The V and J genes are TRBV19 and TRBJ2-3, with D possibly being TRBD2 (5 bases). This sequence was found in a male donor in good health and CMV-seropositive. CDR3 nucleotide sequence: TGTGCCAGTAGGAGGACTTATCCTAGCACAGATACGCAGTATTTT. Protein: CASRRTYPSTDTQYF.